Below are 22 T cell receptor beta chains sequenced from a single sample in a study of blood T cells in healthy people across ages. Next came a second PCR, run for about 7 to 12 cycles, which used a sample-barcoded 5' primer along with a J-beta primer mix. Using its own MiXCR run on the 5' RACE reads, TCRdb lists one record per CDR3 protein. This sample has about 2 million distinct CDR3 sequences, with about 50% found just once. The sample taken for sequencing was blood. All receptors derive from a woman in her thirties or forties in good health.

This chain links TRBV4-1 with TRBJ1-2, with D uncertain. V was clipped by 0 bases and J by 0 bases, with 8 bases between them. The CDR3 is 15 residues long. In germline, CDR1 is MGHRA, CDR2 YSYEKL. Here the CDR3 reads CASSQDARANYGYTF. Written as DNA, the CDR3 is TGCGCCAGCAGCCAAGACGCCAGAGCTAACTATGGCTACACCTTC.

The chain combines TRBV18 with TRBJ2-4; 7 bases align to TRBD1. CDR1 KGHSH and CDR2 LQKENI come from the germline V gene. J was trimmed by 0 bases and V by 1 base; bases with no gene match: 12. CDR3 length: 19 amino acids. The CDR3 nucleotides read TGTGCCAGCTCACCACTGACGCCCCGGGACAGTCTAGCCAAAAACATTCAGTACTTC. It encodes CASSPLTPRDSLAKNIQYF.

The table lists this clonotype with a few counts. V gene TRBV29-1 combines with J gene TRBJ2-5, with a weak D call TRBD2 (6 bases). Trimming cost V 1 base and J 1 base, with 7 bases left between them. The CDR3 spans 13 residues. Germline CDR1 and CDR2: SQVTM and ANQGSEA. This chain's CDR3 is CSVEAGVQETQYF. The CDR3 DNA reads as TGCAGCGTTGAAGCGGGGGTCCAAGAGACCCAGTACTTC. Based on the CDR3 plus reference TRBV29-1 and TRBJ2-5, the full variable domain is SAVISQKPSRDICQRGTSLTIQCQVDSQVTMMFWYRQQPGQSLTLIATANQGSEATYESGFVIDKFPISRPNLTFSTLTVSNMSPEDSSIYLCSVEAGVQETQYFGPGTRLLVL.

This chain connects TRBV7-6 to TRBJ2-4; 11 bases are shared with TRBD2. The end of the DNA fits TRBJ2-5 better, so the J call may be wrong. This CDR3 comprises 16 residues. Germline CDR1 reads SGHVS; CDR2 reads FNYEAQ. CDR3 DNA: TGTGCCAGCAGCTTAGAACTAGCGGGGGCGGAAGAGACCCAGTACTTC. This sequence encodes CASSLELAGAEETQYF.

The chain employs TRBV27 and TRBJ1-1; 9 nucleotides align to TRBD1. The CDR3 has 14 residues. Germline lookup yields CDR1 MNHEY and CDR2 SMNVEV (reference sequence). V dropped 6 bases and J dropped 5; count of bases not matched to a gene: 7. The CDR3 DNA sequence: TGTGCCAGCAGCCAATACGGGACAGGGACTGAAGCTTTCTTT. It encodes CASSQYGTGTEAFF.

The CDR3 is CSASDRLSYNEQFF. The CDR3 region has the DNA TGCAGTGCCTCAGACAGGTTATCCTACAATGAGCAGTTCTTC. This chain links TRBV20-1 with TRBJ2-1, with D tentatively TRBD1 (6 bases). Germline V gene lookup returns CDR1 DFQATT and CDR2 SNEGSKA (reference sequence). The CDR3 contains 14 residues. The V gene lost 6 bases and the J gene lost 1 base, with 13 bases spanning the gap.

The table lists this clonotype with many counts. This chain uses TRBV18 with TRBJ2-7; 9 bases are shared with TRBD1. The CDR3 runs to 16 residues. Per germline, CDR1 KGHSH and CDR2 LQKENI. With 4 bases clipped from V and 0 bases from J, the junction kept 7 bases outside the gene matches. CDR3: CASSLLGQGISYEQYF. DNA for the CDR3: TGTGCCAGCTCACTGTTGGGACAGGGTATCTCCTACGAGCAGTACTTC. Based on the CDR3 plus reference TRBV18 and TRBJ2-7, the full variable domain is NAGVMQNPRHLVRRRGQEARLRCSPMKGHSHVYWYRQLPEEGLKFMVYLQKENIIDESGMPKERFSAEFPKEGPSILRIQQVVRGDSAAYFCASSLLGQGISYEQYFGPGTRLTVT.

The V and J genes are TRBV4-3 and TRBJ2-3; 11 nucleotides line up with TRBD2. There are 16 residues in the CDR3. Germline V gene data show CDR1 as LGHNA and CDR2 as YSLEER. V lost 4 bases to trimming and J lost 1 base; unmatched junction nucleotides: 4. The CDR3 spells CASSRQLAGGTDTQYF. Written as DNA, the CDR3 is TGCGCCAGCAGCCGACAACTAGCGGGGGGCACAGATACGCAGTATTTT.

This rearrangement joins TRBV7-2 to TRBJ2-1; 11 positions match TRBD1. This CDR3 has 15 residues. Unmatched junction bases numbered 8, after V lost 5 bases and J lost 8 bases. The V gene's germline CDR1 is SGHTA and CDR2 FQGNSA. CDR3 nucleotide sequence: TGTGCCAGCAGCCGACCGGGACAGGGGGTCGATGAGCAGTTCTTC. Its translation is CASSRPGQGVDEQFF.

DNA of the CDR3: TGTGCCAGCAGCTCTGACTTAACTAGCGGGGGGAACAATGAGCAGTTCTTC. Amino acid sequence: CASSSDLTSGGNNEQFF. The chain has TRBV9 and TRBJ2-1, with 12 bases aligning to TRBD2. The CDR3 has 17 residues. After removal of 4 bases from V and 5 bases from J, the junction contained 10 bases not matched to a gene. Germline V lookup: CDR1 SGDLS, CDR2 YYNGEE.

The sample holds a few counts of this clonotype. This rearrangement joins TRBV4-3 to TRBJ2-3; no firm D call. The CDR3 covers 17 residues. V was cut by 2 bases and J by 3 bases, with 18 bases left in between. Germline CDR1 LGHNA, CDR2 YSLEER. This CDR3 is CASSQSGQEWVTDTQYF. CDR3 sequence (DNA): TGCGCCAGCAGCCAAAGTGGGCAGGAGTGGGTTACAGATACGCAGTATTTT.

This rearrangement joins TRBV20-1 to TRBJ2-1, with 7 nucleotides matching TRBD2. Germline values: CDR1 DFQATT, CDR2 SNEGSKA (reference sequence). V shed 3 bases and J 7 bases; nucleotides not matched to a gene: 9. CDR3 length equals 14 residues. The CDR3 reads CSARSSGVWNEQFF. DNA for the CDR3: TGCAGTGCTAGGTCCAGCGGGGTTTGGAATGAGCAGTTCTTC.

This clonotype was seen more than once but under ten times. The rearrangement joins TRBV15 to TRBJ2-7; D uncertain. Gene TRBJ2-5 matches the end of the DNA better, so the J call may be wrong. This CDR3 comprises 13 residues. Germline CDR1 and CDR2: LNHNV and YYDKDF (reference sequence). The CDR3 protein is CATSSGLRETQYF. CDR3 nucleotides: TGTGCCACCAGCAGCGGATTGAGGGAGACCCAGTACTTC.

The genes are TRBV5-4 and TRBJ2-3; no definite D call. With 0 bases removed from V and 6 bases from J, the gap between germline ends came to 11 bases. In germline, CDR1 is SGHNT, CDR2 YYREEE (reference sequence). CDR3 length: 14 residues. CDR3 loop: CASSLGAGPDTQYF. CDR3 nucleotide sequence: TGTGCCAGCAGCTTGGGGGCAGGACCGGATACGCAGTATTTT.

The chain joins TRBV20-1 to TRBJ2-4, with D possibly matching TRBD1 (5 bases). The J call could be wrong; TRBJ2-7 is a better fit for the DNA end. Per the germline V gene, CDR1 is DFQATT and CDR2 is SNEGSKA (reference sequence). The CDR3 totals 11 residues. The chain's CDR3 is CSAQGRNEQYF. CDR3 sequence (DNA): TGCAGTGCCCAGGGCCGTAACGAGCAGTACTTC.

The chain uses TRBV24-1 and TRBJ1-4; 8 bases are a match to TRBD1. V trimming: 4 bases; J trimming: 8 bases; junction bases outside the gene matches: 8. Germline CDR1 and CDR2: KGHDR and SFDVKD. This CDR3 is built from 15 residues. This chain's CDR3 is CATSEGAGTGEKLFF. The DNA of the CDR3 is TGTGCCACCAGTGAAGGTGCCGGGACAGGAGAAAAACTGTTTTTT.

The chain combines TRBV6-2 or TRBV6-3 with TRBJ2-3, with D perhaps matching TRBD1 (6 bases). V shed 1 base and J shed 0 bases, with 11 bases lying between them. The CDR3 consists of 16 residues. Germline CDR1 is MNHEY and CDR2 is SVGEGT. CDR3: CASSYFRGGSTDTQYF. The DNA of the CDR3 is TGTGCCAGCAGTTACTTCAGGGGCGGAAGCACAGATACGCAGTATTTT.

As regards this clonotype: A much larger clone differs by one base, so this may be a read error. This chain joins TRBV4-3 and TRBJ2-7; D ambiguous. The germline V and J ends were trimmed by 0 bases and 7 bases, with 19 bases remaining between them. The CDR3 consists of 16 residues. Looked up from germline, CDR1 is LGHNA and CDR2 is YSLEER. DNA of the CDR3: TGCGCCAGCAGCCAAGATCCGGCCCTCTCCTACAATGAGCAGTACTTC. Its protein is CASSQDPALSYNEQYF.

A few counts support this clonotype. The V call is TRBV9, the J call TRBJ2-7; D perhaps matches TRBD2 (7 bases). The V and J ends lost 2 bases and 6 bases respectively, with 18 bases between them. Germline-derived CDR1 and CDR2 are SGDLS and YYNGEE. The CDR3 has 15 residues. CDR3 in amino acids: CASSVLIGGLFEQYF. The CDR3, as DNA: TGTGCCAGCAGCGTGCTCATCGGGGGGCTTTTCGAGCAGTACTTC.

The gene calls are TRBV9 and TRBJ2-1, with 7 bases identical to TRBD1. Trimming removed 0 bases from V and 5 bases from J; junction bases left unmatched: 5. The V gene's germline CDR1 is SGDLS and CDR2 YYNGEE. The CDR3 extends over 15 amino acids. The CDR3 loop is CASSVDLDRHNEQFF. In nucleotides, the CDR3 is TGTGCCAGCAGCGTAGATTTGGACAGGCACAATGAGCAGTTCTTC.

The chain couples TRBV28 to TRBJ2-4, with no clear D. The DNA end is more similar to TRBJ2-7, so the J call may be wrong. Germline loops: CDR1 MDHEN, CDR2 SYDVKM. The CDR3 runs to 16 residues. CDR3 DNA sequence: TGTGCCAGCAGTTTACGGGCGGAGCATTCTCACTACGAGCAGTACTTC. Translated: CASSLRAEHSHYEQYF.

The rearrangement joins TRBV6-2 or TRBV6-3 to TRBJ2-5; 9 bases match TRBD1. The DNA matches TRBJ2-7 better at its end, which makes the J call doubtful. Germline CDR1 is MNHEY and CDR2 is SVGEGT. CDR3 length: 15 residues. CDR3 region: CASSGRGTGFFEQYF. CDR3 bases: TGTGCCAGCAGCGGCCGCGGGACAGGGTTTTTCGAGCAGTACTTC.